The 22 T cell receptor beta chains listed next were all sequenced from one sample in a study of blood T cell repertoires in COVID-19. The data were produced by immunoSEQ multiplex PCR, yet TCRdb's version contains in-frame clones alone and is incomplete. The data show some 90,000 clones, 85% to 95% seen once. The specimen was peripheral blood. The receptors come from a woman aged 45 to 65 in a cohort sampled during active COVID-19.

The chain couples TRBV10-3 to TRBJ2-1; 7 bases match TRBD2. The ends lost 4 bases at V and 9 bases at J; junction bases unmatched: 12. Per germline, CDR1 ENHRY and CDR2 SYGVKD. The CDR3 is made up of 15 amino acids. The CDR3 loop is CAISAPRASSGEQFF. Here the CDR3 DNA reads TGTGCCATCAGTGCGCCCCGGGCGTCTAGCGGTGAGCAGTTCTTC.

Only one count was recorded for this clone. This chain joins TRBV5-1 and TRBJ2-2; TRBD1 aligns across 10 bases. The CDR3 length is 17 residues. The J segment lost 4 bases and the V segment lost 2 bases, leaving 8 bases of the junction unmatched. The germline V gene encodes CDR1 SGHRS and CDR2 YFSETQ. CDR3 coding DNA: TGCGCCAGCAGCTTTAATCCGGGACAGGGGACCACCGGGGAGCTGTTTTTT. This codes for CASSFNPGQGTTGELFF. Full variable domain (remainder filled in from reference TRBV5-1 and TRBJ2-2): KAGVTQTPRYLIKTRGQQVTLSCSPISGHRSVSWYQQTPGQGLQFLFEYFSETQRNKGNFPGRFSGRQFSNSRSEMNVSTLELGDSALYLCASSFNPGQGTTGELFFGEGSRLTVL.

This chain joins TRBV5-4 and TRBJ2-1, with TRBD2 as a possible D gene (5 bases). Per germline, CDR1 SGHNT and CDR2 YYREEE (reference sequence). The germline V and J ends were trimmed by 0 bases and 0 bases, with 10 bases remaining between them. CDR3 size: 16 residues. The DNA of the CDR3 is TGTGCCAGCAGCTTGGGTTCGGGGAGCTCCTACAATGAGCAGTTCTTC. It codes for CASSLGSGSSYNEQFF.

The V call is TRBV30, the J call TRBJ1-3, with unresolved D. Germline V CDR1 and CDR2: GTSNPN, SVGIG (reference sequence). V was pared by 5 bases and J by 0 bases, with 8 bases between. This CDR3 has 13 amino acids. CDR3 sequence reads: CAWVQNSGNTIYF. The CDR3 DNA reads as TGTGCCTGGGTACAGAACTCTGGAAACACCATATATTTT.

The rearrangement joins TRBV6-5 to TRBJ2-7; 13 bases agree with TRBD2. This CDR3 contains 16 residues. Per germline, CDR1 MNHEY and CDR2 SVGAGI. After removal of 4 bases from V and 2 bases from J, the junction contained 5 bases not matched to a gene. CDR3: CASSSRLAGGPYEQYF. In nucleotides, the CDR3 is TGTGCCAGCAGTTCCAGACTAGCGGGAGGACCCTACGAGCAGTACTTC.

The V call is TRBV18, the J call TRBJ2-2, with 8 bases identical to TRBD1. J was trimmed by 3 bases and V by 3 bases; bases with no gene match: 6. The CDR3 runs to 16 residues. Germline V gene lookup returns CDR1 KGHSH and CDR2 LQKENI. CDR3 in amino acids: CASSPTTGAYTGELFF. In nucleotides, the CDR3 is TGTGCCAGCTCACCGACGACAGGGGCGTACACCGGGGAGCTGTTTTTT.

The chain employs TRBV21-1 and TRBJ2-5; no DNA check was done on the table's D call, TRBD2. TRBV21-1 has pseudogene status. This CDR3 is 15 amino acids long. CDR3 sequence (DNA): TGTGCCAGCAGCATAGGGCCGGGATATCCAGAGACCCAGTACTTC. The encoded protein is CASSIGPGYPETQYF.

The chain has TRBV7-2 and TRBJ1-4, with 8 bases fitting TRBD1. The CDR3 extends over 15 amino acids. The germline V gene has CDR1 SGHTA and CDR2 FQGNSA. V was clipped by 2 bases and J by 7 bases; unmatched bases: 6. CDR3 DNA sequence: TGTGCCAGCAGCTTAAACACAGGGGGGGGTGAAAAACTGTTTTTT. This sequence encodes CASSLNTGGGEKLFF.

The chain employs TRBV4-1 and TRBJ1-5, with no clear D. Between the trimmed V and J ends, which lost 0 bases and 9 bases, there was a span of 15 bases. Germline CDR1 reads MGHRA; CDR2 reads YSYEKL. This CDR3 spans 15 amino acids. CDR3 sequence: CASSQDSGPYRPQHF. The CDR3 region has the DNA TGCGCCAGCAGCCAAGATTCAGGTCCATACCGGCCCCAGCATTTT.

The chain joins TRBV5-8 to TRBJ2-7; D might be TRBD2 (5 bases). CDR3 size: 15 residues. The ends were cut back, 2 bases at V and 4 bases at J, with 16 bases in the middle. CDR1 is SGHTS, CDR2 YDEGEE, per germline. The CDR3 coding sequence is TGTGCCAGCAGCTTCCTCGGGCCCGGGGTGTACGAGCAGTACTTC. This gives the protein CASSFLGPGVYEQYF.

The J gene is TRBJ1-2, the V gene TRBV6-5; tentative D call: TRBD1 (5 bases). This CDR3 spans 13 amino acids. The V and J ends lost 8 bases and 5 bases respectively, with 15 bases between them. Germline values: CDR1 MNHEY, CDR2 SVGAGI. For the CDR3, the DNA is TGTGCCAGCGCCGCGGGGCAGCAGTATGGCTACACCTTC. Amino acid sequence: CASAAGQQYGYTF.

CDR3 bases: TGTGCCAGCTCACTCGGAGGGCGGCCCTACGAGCAGTACTTC. As protein: CASSLGGRPYEQYF. The chain combines TRBV18 with TRBJ2-7; possible D gene TRBD2, 6 bases. Germline V CDR1 and CDR2: KGHSH, LQKENI. V dropped 4 bases and J dropped 2 bases, with 12 bases sitting between them. CDR3 length equals 14 residues.

V usage is TRBV10-3 and J usage is TRBJ1-1, with 11 bases matching TRBD1. The length of the CDR3 is 15 residues. With 11 bases clipped from V and 4 bases from J, the junction kept 12 bases outside the gene matches. The germline gives CDR1 ENHRY, CDR2 SYGVKD. The CDR3 coding sequence is TGTGCCGCGAAACCGGGACAGGGGGTAGCCACTGAAGCTTTCTTT. This gives the protein CAAKPGQGVATEAFF.

The chain couples TRBV28 to TRBJ1-1; D is unresolved. This CDR3 has 14 amino acids. Germline assignment: CDR1 MDHEN and CDR2 SYDVKM. Deletions cut 7 bases from V and 0 bases from J, with 12 bases between. The CDR3 here is CASIGGPLNTEAFF. The CDR3 coding sequence is TGTGCCAGCATCGGAGGACCCTTGAACACTGAAGCTTTCTTT.

The CDR3 DNA reads as TGTGCCAGCAGCTTAGGGCGGGGGCGGTACGAGCAGTACTTC. Amino acid sequence: CASSLGRGRYEQYF. V and J are TRBV11-3 and TRBJ2-7; a weak D match, TRBD2 (7 bases). Trimming cost V 1 base and J 4 bases, with 11 bases left between them. The CDR3 runs to 14 residues. Germline V gene lookup returns CDR1 SGHNT and CDR2 YENEEA.

The rearrangement uses TRBV27 and TRBJ1-2, with D perhaps TRBD1 (5 bases). The CDR3 contains 14 residues. Germline CDR1 reads MNHEY; CDR2 reads SMNVEV (reference sequence). Trimming pared 3 bases from V and 6 bases from J, leaving 14 bases between. The DNA for the CDR3 is TGTGCCAGCAGTTTGGCAGGGCCGATCGATGGCTACACCTTC. Amino acid sequence: CASSLAGPIDGYTF.

This clone was seen more than once but under ten times. The V and J genes are TRBV3-1 (or the pseudogene TRBV3-2) and TRBJ1-2; D unresolved. Germline loops: CDR1 LGHDT, CDR2 YNNKEL (reference sequence). V lost 1 base and J 0 bases, leaving 6 bases between the germline ends. The CDR3 is 14 residues long. The chain's CDR3 is CASSQGSANYGYTF. The CDR3 DNA reads TGTGCCAGCAGCCAAGGGTCAGCTAACTATGGCTACACCTTC.

J is TRBJ1-1 and V is TRBV12-5; 10 bases are shared with TRBD1. Germline V gene data show CDR1 as LGHNT and CDR2 as FRNRAP. The CDR3 totals 17 residues. Trimming took 2 bases from V and 0 from J; bases not matched to a gene: 6. CDR3 nucleotides: TGTGCTAGTGGTTTGCGGACAGGGGGGTACATGAACACTGAAGCTTTCTTT. Protein sequence: CASGLRTGGYMNTEAFF.

A word on this clone: The junction and the germline gene differ at one end; a read error may be behind it. This chain joins TRBV7-9 and TRBJ2-1; the match to TRBD2 covers 9 bases. Germline V gene data show CDR1 as SEHNR and CDR2 as FQNEAQ (reference sequence). This CDR3 is built from 14 residues. The CDR3 region is CASTLAGEGNEQFF. The CDR3 DNA follows: TGTGCCAGCACCTTAGCGGGAGAGGGCAATGAGCAGTTCTTC. The whole variable domain, remainder taken from reference TRBV7-9 and TRBJ2-1, is DTGVSQNPRHKITKRGQNVTFRCDPISEHNRLYWYRQTLGQGPEFLTYFQNEAQLEKSRLLSDRFSAERPKGSFSTLEIQRTEQGDSAMYLCASTLAGEGNEQFFGPGTRLTVL.

The chain joins TRBV2 to TRBJ1-1; 7 bases are a match to TRBD1. This CDR3 contains 14 residues. The V gene end was trimmed by 6 bases and the J gene end by 1 base; junction bases not matched to a gene: 5. Germline CDR1 reads SNHLY; CDR2 reads FYNNEI. CDR3 coding DNA: TGTGCCAGCAGCGTACAGGGGAGGAACACTGAAGCTTTCTTT. Its protein product is CASSVQGRNTEAFF.

The CDR3 is CASSPGQGNADTQYF. The CDR3 DNA follows: TGTGCCAGCAGCCCGGGACAGGGGAACGCAGATACGCAGTATTTT. This sequence joins TRBV27 and TRBJ2-3; TRBD1 matches at 10 bases. The CDR3 loop spans 15 amino acids. Germline V gene sequence: CDR1 MNHEY, CDR2 SMNVEV (reference sequence). J lost 4 bases, V lost 6 bases, and 7 bases had no gene match.

The chain employs TRBV3-1 (or the pseudogene TRBV3-2) and TRBJ2-1, with D hard to call. The V end was cut by 3 bases, the J end by 5 bases, with 8 bases between. This CDR3 has 13 amino acids. The germline V gene has CDR1 LGHDT and CDR2 YNNKEL (reference sequence). DNA for the CDR3: TGTGCCAGCAGCCACAGTACTAACAATGAGCAGTTCTTC. It yields the protein CASSHSTNNEQFF.